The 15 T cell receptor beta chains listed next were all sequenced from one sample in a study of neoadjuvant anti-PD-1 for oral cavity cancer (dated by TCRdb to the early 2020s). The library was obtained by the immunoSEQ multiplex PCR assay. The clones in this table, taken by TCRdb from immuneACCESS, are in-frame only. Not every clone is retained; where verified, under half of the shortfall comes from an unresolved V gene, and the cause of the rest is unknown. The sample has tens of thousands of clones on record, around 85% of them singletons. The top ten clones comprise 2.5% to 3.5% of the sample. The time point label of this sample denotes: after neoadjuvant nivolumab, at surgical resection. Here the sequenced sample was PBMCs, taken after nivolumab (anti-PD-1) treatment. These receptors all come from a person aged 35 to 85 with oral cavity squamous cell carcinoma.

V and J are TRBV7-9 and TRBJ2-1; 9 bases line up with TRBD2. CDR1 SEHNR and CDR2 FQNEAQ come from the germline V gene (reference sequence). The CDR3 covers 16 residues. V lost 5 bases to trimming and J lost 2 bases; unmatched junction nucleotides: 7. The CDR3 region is CASSHIAGVAYNEQFF. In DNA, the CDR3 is TGTGCCAGCAGCCATATAGCGGGAGTCGCCTACAATGAGCAGTTCTTC.

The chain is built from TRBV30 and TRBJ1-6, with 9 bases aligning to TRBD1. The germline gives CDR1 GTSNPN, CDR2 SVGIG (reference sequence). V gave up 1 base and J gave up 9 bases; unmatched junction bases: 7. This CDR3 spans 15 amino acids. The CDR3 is CAWSAPGTGSSPLHF. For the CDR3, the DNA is TGTGCCTGGAGTGCCCCGGGGACAGGGAGTTCACCCCTCCACTTT. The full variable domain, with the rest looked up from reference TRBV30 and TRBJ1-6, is SQTIHQWPATLVQPVGSPLSLECTVEGTSNPNLYWYRQAAGRGLQLLFYSVGIGQISSEVPQNLSASRPQDRQFILSSKKLLLSDSGFYLCAWSAPGTGSSPLHFGNGTRLTVT.

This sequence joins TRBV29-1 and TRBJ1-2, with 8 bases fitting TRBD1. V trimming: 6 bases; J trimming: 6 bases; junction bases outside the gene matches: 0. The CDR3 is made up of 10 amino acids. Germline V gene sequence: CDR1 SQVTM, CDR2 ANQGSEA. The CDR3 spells CSVTGDGYTF. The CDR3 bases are TGCAGCGTGACAGGGGATGGCTACACCTTC.

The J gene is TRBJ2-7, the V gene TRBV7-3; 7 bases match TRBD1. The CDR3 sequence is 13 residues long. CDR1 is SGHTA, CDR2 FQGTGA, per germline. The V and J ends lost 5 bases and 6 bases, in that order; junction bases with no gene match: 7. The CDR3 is CASSPNSGGEQYF. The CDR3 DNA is TGTGCCAGCAGCCCGAATTCAGGGGGCGAGCAGTACTTC.

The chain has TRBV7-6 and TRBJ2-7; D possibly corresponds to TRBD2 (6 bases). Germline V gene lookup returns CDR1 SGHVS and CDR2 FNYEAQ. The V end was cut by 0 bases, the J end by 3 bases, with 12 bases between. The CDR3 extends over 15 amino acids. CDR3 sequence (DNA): TGTGCCAGCAGCTTAGCTGGAGGGGAGTACTACGAGCAGTACTTC. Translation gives CASSLAGGEYYEQYF. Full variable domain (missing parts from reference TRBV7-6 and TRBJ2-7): GAGVSQSPRYKVTKRGQDVALRCDPISGHVSLYWYRQALGQGPEFLTYFNYEAQQDKSGLPNDRFSAERPEGSISTLTIQRTEQRDSAMYRCASSLAGGEYYEQYFGPGTRLTVT.

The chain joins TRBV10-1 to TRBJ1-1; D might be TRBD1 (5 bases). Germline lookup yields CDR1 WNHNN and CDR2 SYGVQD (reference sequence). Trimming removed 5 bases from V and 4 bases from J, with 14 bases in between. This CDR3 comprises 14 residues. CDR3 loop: CASSKGPWGTEAFF. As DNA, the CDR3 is TGCGCCAGCAGTAAGGGACCGTGGGGCACTGAAGCTTTCTTT.

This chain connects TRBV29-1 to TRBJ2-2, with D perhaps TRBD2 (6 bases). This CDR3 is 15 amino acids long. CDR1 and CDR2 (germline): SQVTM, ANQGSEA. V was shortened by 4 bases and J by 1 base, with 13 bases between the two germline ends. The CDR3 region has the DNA TGCAGCGTTGGCTTACGTAGCGGGAACACCGGGGAGCTGTTTTTT. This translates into CSVGLRSGNTGELFF.

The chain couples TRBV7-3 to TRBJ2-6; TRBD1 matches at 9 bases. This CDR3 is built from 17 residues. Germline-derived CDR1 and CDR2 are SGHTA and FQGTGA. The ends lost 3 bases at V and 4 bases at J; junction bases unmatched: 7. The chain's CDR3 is CASSLTGTGPGANVLTF. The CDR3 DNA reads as TGTGCCAGCAGCTTGACCGGGACAGGGCCCGGGGCCAACGTCCTGACTTTC. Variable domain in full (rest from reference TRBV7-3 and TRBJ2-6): GAGVSQTPSNKVTEKGKYVELRCDPISGHTALYWYRQSLGQGPEFLIYFQGTGAADDSGLPNDRFFAVRPEGSVSTLKIQRTERGDSAVYLCASSLTGTGPGANVLTFGAGSRLTVL.

The CDR3 region has the DNA TGCAGCGTGGGGACGTCCAAAAACATTCAGTACTTC. Its protein is CSVGTSKNIQYF. The gene calls are TRBV29-1 and TRBJ2-4; perhaps D is TRBD1 or TRBD2 (5 bases each). In germline, CDR1 is SQVTM, CDR2 ANQGSEA. The CDR3 is 12 amino acids. Trimming took 6 bases from V and 2 from J, leaving 8 bases between them.

The CDR3 loop is CAWSLGGREAFF. The CDR3 DNA reads TGTGCCTGGAGTCTGGGCGGGAGGGAAGCTTTCTTT. The genes are TRBV30 and TRBJ1-1; D remains ambiguous. Germline V lookup: CDR1 GTSNPN, CDR2 SVGIG (reference sequence). The ends were cut back, 2 bases at V and 8 bases at J, with 12 bases in the middle. This CDR3 is built from 12 residues.

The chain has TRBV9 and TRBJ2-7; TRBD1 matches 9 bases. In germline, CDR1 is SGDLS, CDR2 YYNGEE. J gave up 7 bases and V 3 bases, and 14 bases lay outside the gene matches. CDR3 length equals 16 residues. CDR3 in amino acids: CASSGGSLQGAPEQYF. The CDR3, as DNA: TGTGCCAGCAGCGGAGGGTCACTACAGGGGGCGCCTGAGCAGTACTTC.

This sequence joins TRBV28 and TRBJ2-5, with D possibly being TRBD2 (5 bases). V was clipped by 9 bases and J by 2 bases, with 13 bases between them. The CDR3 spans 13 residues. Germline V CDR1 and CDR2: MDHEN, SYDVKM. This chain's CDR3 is CASSSGYQETQYF. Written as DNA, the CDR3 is TGTGCCAGTAGCAGCGGTTATCAAGAGACCCAGTACTTC.

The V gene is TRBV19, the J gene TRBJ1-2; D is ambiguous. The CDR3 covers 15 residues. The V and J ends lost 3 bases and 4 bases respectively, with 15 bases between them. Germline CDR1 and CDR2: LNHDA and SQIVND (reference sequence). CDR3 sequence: CASSIGRVSSYGYTF. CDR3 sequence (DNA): TGTGCCAGTAGTATTGGCCGGGTCTCTAGCTATGGCTACACCTTC. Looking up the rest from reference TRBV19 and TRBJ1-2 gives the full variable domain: DGGITQSPKYLFRKEGQNVTLSCEQNLNHDAMYWYRQDPGQGLRLIYYSQIVNDFQKGDIAEGYSVSREKKESFPLTVTSAQKNPTAFYLCASSIGRVSSYGYTFGSGTRLTVV.

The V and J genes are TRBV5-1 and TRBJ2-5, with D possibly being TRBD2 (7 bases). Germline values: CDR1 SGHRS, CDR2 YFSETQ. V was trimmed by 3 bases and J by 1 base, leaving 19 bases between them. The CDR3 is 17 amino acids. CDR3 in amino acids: CASSYGFFGGAQETQYF. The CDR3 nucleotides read TGCGCCAGCAGCTACGGCTTTTTTGGGGGGGCCCAAGAGACCCAGTACTTC.

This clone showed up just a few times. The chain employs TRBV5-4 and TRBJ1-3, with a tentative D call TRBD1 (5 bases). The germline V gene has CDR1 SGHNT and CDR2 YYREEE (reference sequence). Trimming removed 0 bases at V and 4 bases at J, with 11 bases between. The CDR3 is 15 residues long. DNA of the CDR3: TGTGCCAGCAGCTTGGGGGAACGACAGGGAAACACCATATATTTT. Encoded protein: CASSLGERQGNTIYF.